This TCR beta chain was identified in a study of T-cell reconstitution after alpha-beta-depleted transplantation in children. The CDR3 spans 12 residues. V was pared by 5 bases and J by 6 bases, with 11 bases between. This clonotype was picked up a small number of times. Antigen: not known. Overall study results and limits: The high TCRbeta diversity at day 60 in some patients came from surviving recipient T cells and thymic progenitors. By about two months after transplant, alpha-beta T cells reportedly arose from several hundred graft clones that had expanded. Newly produced T cells mostly accounted for T-cell counts and diversity one year post-transplant.

A TCRbeta library incorporating unique molecular identifiers was prepared. TCRdb ran MiXCR on the PCR reads and lists one entry per CDR3 protein. The table has about 830,000 distinct CDR3 sequences, roughly 16% seen once; the top ten hold approximately 5%. The chain carries TRBV12-3 or TRBV12-4 and TRBJ2-7; the D is unclear. The receptor's source is a male patient aged 10-17 years who had a stem cell transplant for acute lymphoblastic leukemia, so the T cells may come from the graft donor. The sequencing used PBMCs, mostly from graft donor cells, collected 360 days after TCRalphabeta/CD19-depleted stem cell transplant. CDR3 amino acids: CASSGQLGEQYF. CDR3 nucleotides: TGTGCCAGCAGTGGGCAGCTTGGCGAGCAGTACTTC.